These 30 T cell receptor beta chains originate from one sample sequenced in a study of shared clonotypes between healthy human individuals. Assay used: immunoSEQ multiplex PCR; TCRdb lists only in-frame clones, some missing. This sample yields under 1,900,000 clones, of which 98% to 99% are seen a single time; around 0.33% belongs to the top ten. Sequenced material: naive CD4+ T cells sorted from blood. Indicated subset: CD45RA+ positively selected. These receptor sequences come from a man aged 25-45 years in good health.

In its sample, this clone was seen once. The V and J genes are TRBV10-2 and TRBJ1-1; tentative D call: TRBD1 (5 bases). Trimming left V 1 base short and J 0 bases short, with 6 bases between. The CDR3 contains 14 residues. The germline V gene encodes CDR1 WSHSY and CDR2 SAAADI. CDR3 nucleotide sequence: TGCGCCAGCAGTGAGTGGGGGATGAACACTGAAGCTTTCTTT. It yields the protein CASSEWGMNTEAFF.

This clone has only one observation. The gene calls are TRBV5-4 and TRBJ2-7; 7 nucleotides match TRBD1. The CDR3 is made up of 14 amino acids. CDR1 and CDR2 (germline): SGHNT, YYREEE (reference sequence). Trimming removed 5 bases from V and 3 bases from J; junction bases left unmatched: 8. The CDR3 DNA follows: TGTGCCAGCAGTCGGGACAGCTTTTTCTACGAGCAGTACTTC. Residues: CASSRDSFFYEQYF.

V usage is TRBV6-1 and J usage is TRBJ1-5; 9 bases line up with TRBD1. J lost 0 bases, V lost 4 bases, and 10 bases had no gene match. Germline V gene lookup returns CDR1 MNHNS and CDR2 SASEGT. The CDR3 is made up of 18 amino acids. CDR3 residues: CASSALSGTGNSNQPQHF. The CDR3 DNA is TGTGCCAGCAGTGCCCTCTCCGGGACAGGGAATAGCAATCAGCCCCAGCATTTT.

Regarding this clone: Different DNA sequences within this sample yield the same CDR3. The chain has TRBV19 and TRBJ1-2; maybe TRBD1 (6 bases). Trimming cost V 5 bases and J 5 bases, with 9 bases left between them. Looked up from germline, CDR1 is LNHDA and CDR2 is SQIVND (reference sequence). The CDR3 consists of 12 residues. The CDR3 nucleotides are TGTGCCAGTAGTCCAGGGGTTTATGGCTACACCTTC. Encoded protein: CASSPGVYGYTF.

The chain joins TRBV18 to TRBJ2-2; 7 bases map to TRBD1. The germline V gene has CDR1 KGHSH and CDR2 LQKENI. The CDR3 loop spans 13 amino acids. V lost 3 bases to trimming and J lost 6 bases; unmatched junction nucleotides: 1. CDR3: CASSPDRAGELFF. As DNA, the CDR3 is TGTGCCAGCTCACCTGACAGGGCCGGGGAGCTGTTTTTT. Full variable domain (missing parts from reference TRBV18 and TRBJ2-2): NAGVMQNPRHLVRRRGQEARLRCSPMKGHSHVYWYRQLPEEGLKFMVYLQKENIIDESGMPKERFSAEFPKEGPSILRIQQVVRGDSAAYFCASSPDRAGELFFGEGSRLTVL.

The chain employs TRBV19 and TRBJ2-1, with 8 bases matching TRBD1. The trim removed 1 base at V and 11 bases at J, leaving 10 bases unmatched. Germline loops: CDR1 LNHDA, CDR2 SQIVND (reference sequence). The CDR3 has 15 amino acids. CDR3 sequence: CASSIAGGGLNKQFF. The CDR3 nucleotides read TGTGCCAGTAGTATAGCAGGGGGCGGATTAAATAAGCAGTTCTTC.

The chain couples TRBV6-6 to TRBJ2-5; possible D gene TRBD1, 6 bases. The CDR3 runs to 14 residues. Per the germline V gene, CDR1 is MNHNY and CDR2 is SVGAGI (reference sequence). Trimming removed 8 bases at V and 0 bases at J, with 13 bases between. The CDR3 region has the DNA TGTGCCAGCGTTAGACAGGAATACCAAGAGACCCAGTACTTC. Its protein is CASVRQEYQETQYF.

The gene calls are TRBV4-1 and TRBJ2-5; D is undetermined. V was cut by 0 bases and J by 7 bases, with 15 bases left in between. This CDR3 contains 15 residues. CDR1 and CDR2 (germline): MGHRA, YSYEKL. The CDR3 protein is CASSQDGSSSGTQYF. In DNA, the CDR3 is TGCGCCAGCAGCCAAGATGGTTCGTCGTCAGGGACCCAGTACTTC.

The chain is built from TRBV18 and TRBJ1-5; D is possibly TRBD1 (5 bases). CDR3 length: 17 residues. Germline V gene sequence: CDR1 KGHSH, CDR2 LQKENI. V gave up 2 bases and J gave up 0 bases, with 14 bases separating them. The CDR3 coding sequence is TGTGCCAGCTCACCATATATGAGGGGAGTTAGCAATCAGCCCCAGCATTTT. Translating it yields CASSPYMRGVSNQPQHF. Looking up the rest from reference TRBV18 and TRBJ1-5 gives the full variable domain: NAGVMQNPRHLVRRRGQEARLRCSPMKGHSHVYWYRQLPEEGLKFMVYLQKENIIDESGMPKERFSAEFPKEGPSILRIQQVVRGDSAAYFCASSPYMRGVSNQPQHFGDGTRLSIL.

This chain connects TRBV5-6 to TRBJ2-3, with TRBD2 as a possible D gene (6 bases). V lost 3 bases to trimming and J lost 1 base, with 18 bases between them. Germline loops: CDR1 SGHDT, CDR2 YYEEEE. The CDR3 runs 17 residues. The CDR3 sequence: CASSSIAAGRGTDTQYF. CDR3 in DNA: TGTGCCAGCAGCTCCATCGCGGCGGGGAGAGGCACAGATACGCAGTATTTT.

The rearrangement joins TRBV5-1 to TRBJ2-4; D perhaps matches TRBD1 (6 bases). Trimming stripped 5 bases from V and 1 base from J, with 13 bases between. CDR1 is SGHRS, CDR2 YFSETQ, per germline. The CDR3 covers 15 residues. CDR3 in amino acids: CASSLTGSAKNIQYF. CDR3 bases: TGCGCCAGCAGTCTTACAGGGTCGGCCAAAAACATTCAGTACTTC.

This sequence joins TRBV5-1 and TRBJ1-5; 7 bases match TRBD1. Germline-derived CDR1 and CDR2 are SGHRS and YFSETQ. CDR3 size: 14 residues. V was pared by 0 bases and J by 7 bases, with 4 bases of the junction left unmatched. The CDR3 nucleotides read TGCGCCAGCAGCTTGGTGGAGGGGGCCCAGCCCCAGCATTTT. Translation: CASSLVEGAQPQHF.

This clone has just a few counts. The chain links TRBV29-1 to TRBJ2-1; D tentatively fits TRBD1 or TRBD2 (6 bases each). CDR1 and CDR2 from the germline V gene are SQVTM and ANQGSEA. V shed 7 bases and J shed 13 bases, with 20 bases lying between them. The CDR3 loop spans 12 amino acids. CDR3 residues: CSATLDRRDQFF. The CDR3 DNA sequence: TGCAGCGCCACACTAGACAGGAGGGACCAGTTCTTC.

J is TRBJ2-3 and V is TRBV11-2; tentative D call: TRBD1 (6 bases). CDR3 length: 15 amino acids. V lost 1 base and J lost 2, with 10 bases in between. CDR1 and CDR2 from the germline V gene are SGHAT and FQNNGV. The DNA for the CDR3 is TGTGCCAGCAGCTTAGCTGGACAGAACACAGATACGCAGTATTTT. Protein sequence: CASSLAGQNTDTQYF.

The chain links TRBV21-1 to TRBJ1-1; the table's D call of TRBD1 was not tested on the DNA. TRBV21-1 is flagged as a pseudogene. The CDR3 totals 13 residues. In nucleotides, the CDR3 is TGTGCCGGCGGAACAGGGAGGAACACTGAAGCTTTCTTT. Amino acid sequence: CAGGTGRNTEAFF.

The chain is built from TRBV29-1 and TRBJ2-1; 9 positions agree with TRBD2. This CDR3 contains 13 residues. Germline assignment: CDR1 SQVTM and CDR2 ANQGSEA. J gave up 7 bases and V 3 bases, and 4 bases lay outside the gene matches. The DNA of the CDR3 is TGCAGCGTTGAGTCGCGGGAGGGAAATGAGCAGTTCTTC. Encoded protein: CSVESREGNEQFF.

The J gene is TRBJ2-5, the V gene TRBV15, with a possible D match to TRBD1 (6 bases). V was pared by 2 bases and J by 2 bases, with 12 bases between. Germline V gives CDR1 LNHNV, CDR2 YYDKDF (reference sequence). The CDR3 runs to 15 residues. The CDR3 DNA follows: TGTGCCACCAGCAGACCTGACAGGAGTCAAGAGACCCAGTACTTC. This codes for CATSRPDRSQETQYF.

The chain has TRBV7-2 and TRBJ2-7; TRBD2 agrees at 12 bases. V trimming: 5 bases; J trimming: 3 bases; junction bases outside the gene matches: 5. The germline V gene has CDR1 SGHTA and CDR2 FQGNSA. The CDR3 is 15 residues long. CDR3 nucleotide sequence: TGTGCCAGCAGCGAACTAGCGGGAGGTTACTACGAGCAGTACTTC. Translating it yields CASSELAGGYYEQYF.

The J gene is TRBJ2-5, the V gene TRBV28; 12 bases map to TRBD2. CDR1 MDHEN and CDR2 SYDVKM come from the germline V gene. V shed 10 bases, J shed 7 bases, and the junction held 16 bases outside the gene matches. The CDR3 is 16 residues long. The CDR3 region is CAITMTTSGRIGTQYF. CDR3 bases: TGTGCCATCACAATGACGACTAGCGGGAGAATCGGGACCCAGTACTTC.

This chain joins TRBV7-9 and TRBJ1-4, with TRBD1 matching over 9 bases. This CDR3 has 15 residues. The V gene end was trimmed by 5 bases and the J gene end by 8 bases; junction bases not matched to a gene: 9. Germline-derived CDR1 and CDR2 are SEHNR and FQNEAQ (reference sequence). The CDR3 DNA sequence: TGTGCCAGCAGCCGACCGGGACAGGGATCCGAAAAACTGTTTTTT. The encoded protein is CASSRPGQGSEKLFF.

The CDR3 sequence: CASSPRTSVADTQYF. The CDR3 region has the DNA TGTGCCAGCTCACCAAGGACTAGCGTCGCAGATACGCAGTATTTT. The chain recombines TRBV18 with TRBJ2-3, with 9 bases matching TRBD2. This CDR3 is built from 15 residues. The germline V gene encodes CDR1 KGHSH and CDR2 LQKENI. Trimming cost V 2 bases and J 4 bases; bases outside gene matches: 4.

This clone was picked up a small number of times. The sample holds other DNA sequences that translate to the same CDR3. This sequence joins TRBV7-2 and TRBJ1-2; D not certain. Between the trimmed V and J ends, which lost 1 base and 0 bases, there was a span of 6 bases. Germline V gene data show CDR1 as SGHTA and CDR2 as FQGNSA. CDR3 size: 14 residues. CDR3: CASSLEAANYGYTF. CDR3 coding DNA: TGTGCCAGCAGCTTAGAGGCTGCTAACTATGGCTACACCTTC.

The chain uses TRBV10-3 and TRBJ1-5; no firm D call. This CDR3 is built from 13 residues. The ends were cut back, 5 bases at V and 2 bases at J, with 7 bases in the middle. CDR1 and CDR2 from the germline V gene are ENHRY and SYGVKD. As DNA, the CDR3 is TGTGCCATCAGTTCTAGAGGCAATCAGCCCCAGCATTTT. It codes for CAISSRGNQPQHF.

In this sample, this clone turned up once. CDR3 region: CASSLGRLTTNEKLFF. CDR3 DNA: TGTGCCAGCAGCTTGGGCAGACTTACAACTAATGAAAAACTGTTTTTT. The chain combines TRBV7-9 with TRBJ1-4; no firm D call. The germline V and J ends were trimmed by 3 bases and 0 bases, with 11 bases remaining between them. The CDR3 is 16 amino acids. Germline V gene sequence: CDR1 SEHNR, CDR2 FQNEAQ (reference sequence).

The chain combines TRBV19 with TRBJ1-5, with D possibly TRBD1 on 6 matching bases. Germline CDR1 and CDR2: LNHDA and SQIVND (reference sequence). The CDR3 runs to 16 residues. Trimming removed 5 bases at V and 6 bases at J, with 20 bases between. CDR3 protein: CASSVRGAGSFQPQHF. The DNA of the CDR3 is TGTGCCAGTAGTGTGCGGGGGGCAGGGAGTTTTCAGCCCCAGCATTTT.

This chain links TRBV30 with TRBJ1-1; D is possibly TRBD1 (5 bases). This CDR3 comprises 12 residues. With 8 bases removed from V and 6 bases from J, the gap between germline ends came to 16 bases. CDR1 and CDR2 (germline): GTSNPN, SVGIG (reference sequence). This chain's CDR3 is CALVRGRAEAFF. The CDR3 DNA reads as TGTGCCCTGGTTCGGGGGAGGGCTGAAGCTTTCTTT.

The chain uses TRBV25-1 and TRBJ2-5; D perhaps matches TRBD2 (6 bases). There are 14 residues in the CDR3. The V gene lost 1 base and the J gene lost 2 bases, with 8 bases spanning the gap. Germline loops: CDR1 MGHDK, CDR2 SYGVNS. The CDR3 bases are TGTGCCAGCAGTGAATTGGGGGGACAAGAGACCCAGTACTTC. It yields the protein CASSELGGQETQYF.

The J gene is TRBJ2-7, the V gene TRBV14, with a weak D call TRBD2 (5 bases). Trimming took 2 bases from V and 4 from J, leaving 6 bases between them. The length of the CDR3 is 12 residues. Germline CDR1 reads SGHDN; CDR2 reads FVKESK. As DNA, the CDR3 is TGTGCCAGCAGCCAACTAGCTTACGAGCAGTACTTC. Translating it yields CASSQLAYEQYF.

J is TRBJ1-1 and V is TRBV29-1; D not resolved. The length of the CDR3 is 14 residues. V lost 5 bases, J lost 2 bases, and 15 bases lay in between. Germline V gene data show CDR1 as SQVTM and CDR2 as ANQGSEA. The CDR3 loop reads CSVHSPFSNTEAFF. In nucleotides, the CDR3 is TGCAGCGTTCACTCCCCCTTCTCTAACACTGAAGCTTTCTTT.

The sample holds one count of this clone. The chain recombines TRBV13 with TRBJ2-1; 8 bases line up with TRBD2. V was clipped by 1 base and J by 1 base; unmatched bases: 12. The CDR3 length is 19 residues. CDR1 and CDR2 from the germline V gene are PRHDT and FYEKMQ (reference sequence). DNA for the CDR3: TGTGCCAGCAGCTTAGTAACGCGTCGACTAGCGTTATCCTACAATGAGCAGTTCTTC. It is translated as CASSLVTRRLALSYNEQFF.